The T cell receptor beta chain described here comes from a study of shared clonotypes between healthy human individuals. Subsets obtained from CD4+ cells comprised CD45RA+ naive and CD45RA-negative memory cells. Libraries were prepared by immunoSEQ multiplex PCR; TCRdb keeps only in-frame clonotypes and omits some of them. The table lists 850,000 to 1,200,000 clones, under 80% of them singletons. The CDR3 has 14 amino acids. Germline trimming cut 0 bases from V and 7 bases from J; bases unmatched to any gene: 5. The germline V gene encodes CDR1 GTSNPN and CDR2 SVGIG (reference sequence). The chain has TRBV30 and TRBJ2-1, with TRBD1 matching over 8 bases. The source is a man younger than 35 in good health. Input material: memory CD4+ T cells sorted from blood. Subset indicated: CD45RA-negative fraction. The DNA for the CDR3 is TGTGCCTGGAGTGTTTGGACAGGGTGGAATGAGCAGTTCTTC. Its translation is CAWSVWTGWNEQFF.